This T cell receptor beta chain was identified during a study of shared T cell receptors in the human thymus. V lost 0 bases, J lost 0 bases, and 9 bases lay in between. Germline V gives CDR1 MNHEY, CDR2 SVGAGI. The CDR3 sequence is 15 residues long. Profiled with immunoSEQ multiplex PCR; TCRdb holds only in-frame clones, not every one. The sample records almost 550,000 clones, more than 75% being singletons. These data were also reused for a study on human thymus T cells. From that second work: Resections from corrective heart surgery supplied the thymus tissue. Repertoires sampled from thymus and blood appeared biased in V and J gene usage. As related research reported, thymic repertoires overlapped highly among unrelated individuals.

The sequenced material came from thymocytes. The receptor comes from a boy under three years old with a congenital heart defect. This rearrangement joins TRBV6-5 to TRBJ2-7; D might be TRBD1 (5 bases). In DNA, the CDR3 is TGTGCCAGCAGTTACTCGTCCAGGGTCTCCTACGAGCAGTACTTC. Its protein is CASSYSSRVSYEQYF.